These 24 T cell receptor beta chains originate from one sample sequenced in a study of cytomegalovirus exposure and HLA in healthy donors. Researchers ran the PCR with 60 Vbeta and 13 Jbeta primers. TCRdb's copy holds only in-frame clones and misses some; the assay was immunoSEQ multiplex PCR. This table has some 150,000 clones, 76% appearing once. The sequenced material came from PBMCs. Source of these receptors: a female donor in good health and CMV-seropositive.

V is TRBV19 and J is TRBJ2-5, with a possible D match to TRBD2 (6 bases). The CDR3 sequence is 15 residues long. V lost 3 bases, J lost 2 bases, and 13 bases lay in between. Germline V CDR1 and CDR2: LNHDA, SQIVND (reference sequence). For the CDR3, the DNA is TGTGCCAGTAGTATGGGCGGGGTCCTGCAAGAGACCCAGTACTTC. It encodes CASSMGGVLQETQYF.

The CDR3 DNA reads TGTGCCAGTAGTATCTCTCGAGGGGGCGGGCAGCCCCAGCATTTT. It translates to CASSISRGGGQPQHF. This chain uses TRBV19 with TRBJ1-5, with 7 bases matching TRBD1. CDR1 and CDR2 (germline): LNHDA, SQIVND (reference sequence). Germline trimming cut 3 bases from V and 7 bases from J; bases unmatched to any gene: 9. This CDR3 is 15 amino acids long.

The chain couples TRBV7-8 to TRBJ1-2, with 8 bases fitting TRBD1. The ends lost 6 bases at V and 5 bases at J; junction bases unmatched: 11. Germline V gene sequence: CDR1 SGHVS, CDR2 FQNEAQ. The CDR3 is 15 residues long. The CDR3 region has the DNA TGTGCCAGCAGTCCCACCCGGACAGGGTTGTATGGCTACACCTTC. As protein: CASSPTRTGLYGYTF.

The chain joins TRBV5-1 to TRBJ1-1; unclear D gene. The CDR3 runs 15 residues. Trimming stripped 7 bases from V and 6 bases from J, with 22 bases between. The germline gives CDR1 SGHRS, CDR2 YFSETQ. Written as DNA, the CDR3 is TGCGCCAGCCGAGTTTCAGTTCCCGCGGGATCTGAAGCTTTCTTT. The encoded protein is CASRVSVPAGSEAFF.

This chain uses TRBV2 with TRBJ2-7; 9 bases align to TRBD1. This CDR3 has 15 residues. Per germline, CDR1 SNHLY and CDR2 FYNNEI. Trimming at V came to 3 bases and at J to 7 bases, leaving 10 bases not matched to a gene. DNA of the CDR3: TGTGCCAGCAGTGACCGGGACAGGGTGTATGGAGAGCAGTACTTC. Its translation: CASSDRDRVYGEQYF.

The CDR3 DNA follows: TGTGCCAGCAGCTTCTCTGCAGATGAAGCTTTCTTT. It encodes CASSFSADEAFF. The J gene is TRBJ1-1, the V gene TRBV7-9; D is ambiguous. The germline gives CDR1 SEHNR, CDR2 FQNEAQ (reference sequence). V lost 3 bases and J lost 7, with 9 bases in between. The CDR3 contains 12 residues.

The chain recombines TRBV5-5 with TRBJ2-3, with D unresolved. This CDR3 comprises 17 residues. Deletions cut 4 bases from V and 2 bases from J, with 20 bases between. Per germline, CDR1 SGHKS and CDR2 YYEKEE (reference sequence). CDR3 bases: TGTGCCAGCAGCCTTCTCCTCAGCCCTTTAGCCACAGATACGCAGTATTTT. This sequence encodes CASSLLLSPLATDTQYF.

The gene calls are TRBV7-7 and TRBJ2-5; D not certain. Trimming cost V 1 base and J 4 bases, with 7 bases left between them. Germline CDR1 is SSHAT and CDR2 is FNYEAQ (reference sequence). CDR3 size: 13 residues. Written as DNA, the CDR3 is TGTGCCAGCAGCTTAGGGCTAGTAGAGACCCAGTACTTC. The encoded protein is CASSLGLVETQYF. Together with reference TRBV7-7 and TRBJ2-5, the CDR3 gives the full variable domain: GAGVSQSPRYKVTKRGQDVTLRCDPISSHATLYWYQQALGQGPEFLTYFNYEAQPDKSGLPSDRFSAERPEGSISTLTIQRTEQRDSAMYRCASSLGLVETQYFGPGTRLLVL.

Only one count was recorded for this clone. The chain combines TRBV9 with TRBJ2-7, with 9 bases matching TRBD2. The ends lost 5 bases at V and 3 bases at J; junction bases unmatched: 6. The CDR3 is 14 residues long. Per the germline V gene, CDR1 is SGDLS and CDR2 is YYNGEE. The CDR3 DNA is TGTGCCAGCAGTATAGCGGGAGACCTCTACGAGCAGTACTTC. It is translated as CASSIAGDLYEQYF.

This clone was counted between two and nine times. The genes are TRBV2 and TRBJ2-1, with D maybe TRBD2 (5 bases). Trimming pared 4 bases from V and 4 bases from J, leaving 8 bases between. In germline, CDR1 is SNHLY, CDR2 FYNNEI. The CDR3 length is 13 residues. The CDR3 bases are TGTGCCAGCAGTGGCGAGGGTTACAATGAGCAGTTCTTC. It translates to CASSGEGYNEQFF.

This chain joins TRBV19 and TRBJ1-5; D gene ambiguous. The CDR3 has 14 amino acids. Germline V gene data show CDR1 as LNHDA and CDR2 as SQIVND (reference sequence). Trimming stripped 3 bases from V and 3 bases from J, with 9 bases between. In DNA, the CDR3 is TGTGCCAGTAGTATGTACAGCACCAATCAGCCCCAGCATTTT. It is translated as CASSMYSTNQPQHF.

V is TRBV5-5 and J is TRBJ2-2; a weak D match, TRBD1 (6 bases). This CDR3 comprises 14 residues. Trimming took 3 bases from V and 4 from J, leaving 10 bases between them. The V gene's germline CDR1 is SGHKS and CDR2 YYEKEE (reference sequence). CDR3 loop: CASSSHRVTGELFF. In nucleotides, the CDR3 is TGTGCCAGCAGCTCTCACAGGGTCACCGGGGAGCTGTTTTTT.

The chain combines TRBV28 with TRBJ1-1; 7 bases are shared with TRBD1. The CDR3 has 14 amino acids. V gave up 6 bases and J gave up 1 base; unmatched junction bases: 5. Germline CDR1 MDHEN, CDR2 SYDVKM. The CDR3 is CASREGQPNTEAFF. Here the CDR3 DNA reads TGTGCCAGCAGGGAGGGACAGCCGAACACTGAAGCTTTCTTT.

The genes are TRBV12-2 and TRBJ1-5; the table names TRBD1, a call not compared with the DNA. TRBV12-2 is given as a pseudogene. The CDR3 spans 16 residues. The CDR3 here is CASRRSGTGGNQPQHF. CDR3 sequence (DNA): TGTGCAAGTCGCCGTTCCGGGACAGGGGGCAATCAGCCCCAGCATTTT.

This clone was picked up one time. CDR3 sequence: CASSFGQGSYEQYF. The CDR3 DNA is TGTGCCAGCAGCTTTGGGCAGGGGTCCTACGAGCAGTACTTC. The chain carries TRBV11-2 and TRBJ2-7; D is possibly TRBD1 (6 bases). The CDR3 runs 14 residues. Trimming took off 3 bases at V and 1 base at J, with 10 bases between the two ends. Germline-derived CDR1 and CDR2 are SGHAT and FQNNGV.

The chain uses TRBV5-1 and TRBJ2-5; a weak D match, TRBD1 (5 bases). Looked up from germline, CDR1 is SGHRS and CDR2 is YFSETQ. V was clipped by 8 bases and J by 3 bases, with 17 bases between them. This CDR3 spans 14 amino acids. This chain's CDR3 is CASRKVGREETQYF. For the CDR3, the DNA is TGCGCCAGTCGAAAGGTTGGCAGGGAAGAGACCCAGTACTTC.

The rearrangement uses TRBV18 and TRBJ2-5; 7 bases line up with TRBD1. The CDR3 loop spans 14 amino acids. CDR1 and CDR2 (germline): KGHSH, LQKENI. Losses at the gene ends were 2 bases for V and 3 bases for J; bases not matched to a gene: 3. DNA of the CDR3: TGTGCCAGCTCACCAGACAGGGACGAAGAGACCCAGTACTTC. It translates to CASSPDRDEETQYF.

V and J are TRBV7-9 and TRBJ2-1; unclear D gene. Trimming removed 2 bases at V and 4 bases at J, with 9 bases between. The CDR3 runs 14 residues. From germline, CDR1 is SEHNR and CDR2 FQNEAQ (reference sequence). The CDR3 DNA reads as TGTGCCAGCAGCTTAATTTTCGGGTACAATGAGCAGTTCTTC. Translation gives CASSLIFGYNEQFF.

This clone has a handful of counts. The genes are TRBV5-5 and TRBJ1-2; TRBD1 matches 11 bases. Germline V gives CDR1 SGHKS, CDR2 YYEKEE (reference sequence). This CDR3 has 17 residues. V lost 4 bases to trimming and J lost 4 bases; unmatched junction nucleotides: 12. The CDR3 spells CASSLGTGGSRGYGYTF. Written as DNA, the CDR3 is TGTGCCAGCAGCCTCGGGACAGGGGGAAGTCGAGGCTATGGCTACACCTTC.

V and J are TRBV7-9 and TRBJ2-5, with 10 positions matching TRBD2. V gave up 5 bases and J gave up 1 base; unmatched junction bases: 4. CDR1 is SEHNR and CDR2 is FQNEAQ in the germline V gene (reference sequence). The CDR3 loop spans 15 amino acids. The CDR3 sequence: CASSAKRGGQETQYF. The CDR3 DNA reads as TGTGCCAGCAGCGCGAAGCGGGGGGGCCAAGAGACCCAGTACTTC. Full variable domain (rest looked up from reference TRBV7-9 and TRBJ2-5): DTGVSQNPRHKITKRGQNVTFRCDPISEHNRLYWYRQTLGQGPEFLTYFQNEAQLEKSRLLSDRFSAERPKGSFSTLEIQRTEQGDSAMYLCASSAKRGGQETQYFGPGTRLLVL.

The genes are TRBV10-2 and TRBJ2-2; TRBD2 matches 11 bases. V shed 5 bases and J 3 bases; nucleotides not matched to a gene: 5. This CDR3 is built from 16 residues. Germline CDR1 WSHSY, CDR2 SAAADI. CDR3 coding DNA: TGCGCCAGCAGTACCGGGACTAGCGGCTACACCGGGGAGCTGTTTTTT. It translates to CASSTGTSGYTGELFF.

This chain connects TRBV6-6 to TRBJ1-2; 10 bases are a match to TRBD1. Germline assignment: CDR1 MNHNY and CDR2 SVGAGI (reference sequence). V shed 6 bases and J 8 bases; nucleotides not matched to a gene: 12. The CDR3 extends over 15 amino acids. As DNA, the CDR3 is TGTGCCAGCAGCCCACAGGGGGGGACAGGGGTCGGCTACACCTTC. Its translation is CASSPQGGTGVGYTF.

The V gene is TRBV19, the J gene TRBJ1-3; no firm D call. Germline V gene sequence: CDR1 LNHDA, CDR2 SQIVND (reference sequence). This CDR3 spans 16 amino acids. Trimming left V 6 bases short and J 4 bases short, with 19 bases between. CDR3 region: CASRSSGVRTGNTIYF. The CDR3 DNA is TGTGCCAGTAGGTCGTCCGGGGTAAGAACCGGAAACACCATATATTTT.

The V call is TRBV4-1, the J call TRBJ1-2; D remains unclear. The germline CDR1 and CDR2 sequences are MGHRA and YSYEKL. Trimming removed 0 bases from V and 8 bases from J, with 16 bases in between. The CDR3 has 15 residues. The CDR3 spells CASSQDSETIGGYTF. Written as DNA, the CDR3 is TGCGCCAGCAGCCAAGATTCGGAAACTATTGGGGGCTACACCTTC.